This T cell receptor beta chain emerged from a study of PD-1 blockade in classical Hodgkin lymphoma. On this clone itself: Its antigen is still unknown.

Libraries were prepared by immunoSEQ multiplex PCR; TCRdb keeps only in-frame clonotypes and omits some of them. Among 100,000 to 130,000 clones, 80% to 90% were seen once, and the ten largest hold 15% to 20%. Following autologous stem cell transplantation, relapse occurred in every patient, and exposure to brentuximab vedotin varied. Study conclusions and caveats: Newly diagnosed patients were said to have less baseline TCR diversity than healthy donors did. Diversity similar to that of newly diagnosed patients was seen at baseline in complete responders. A significant rise in TCR diversity by C4D1 was seen for CD4+ but not CD8+ cells. Nivolumab starters within 1 year of ASCT were excluded.

Germline-derived CDR1 and CDR2 are SGHRS and YFSETQ. V lost 4 bases, J lost 4 bases, and 4 bases stayed unmatched. This CDR3 comprises 13 residues. The source material was peripheral blood mononuclear cells (PBMCs), sampled before the second cycle of nivolumab. The clonotype was recovered from a human donor with classical Hodgkin lymphoma. This chain links TRBV5-1 with TRBJ2-7; TRBD1 agrees at 8 bases. The CDR3 region has the DNA TGCGCCAGCAGCAAAGGACAGGGTTACGAGCAGTACTTC. Residues: CASSKGQGYEQYF.